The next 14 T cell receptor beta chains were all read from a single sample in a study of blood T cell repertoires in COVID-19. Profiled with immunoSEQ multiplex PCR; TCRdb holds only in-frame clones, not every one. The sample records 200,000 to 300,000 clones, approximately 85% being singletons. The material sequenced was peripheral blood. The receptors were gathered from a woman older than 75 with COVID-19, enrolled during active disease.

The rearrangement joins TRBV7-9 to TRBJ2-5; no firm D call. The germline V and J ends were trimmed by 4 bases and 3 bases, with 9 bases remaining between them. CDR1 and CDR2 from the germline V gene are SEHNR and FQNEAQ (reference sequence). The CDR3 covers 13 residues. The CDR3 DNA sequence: TGTGCCAGCAGCTATAGAGTAGAAGAGACCCAGTACTTC. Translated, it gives CASSYRVEETQYF.

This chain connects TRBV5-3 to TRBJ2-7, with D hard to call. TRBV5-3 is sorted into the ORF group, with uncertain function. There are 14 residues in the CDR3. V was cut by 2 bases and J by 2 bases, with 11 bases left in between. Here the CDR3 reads CARSFPTNPYEQYF. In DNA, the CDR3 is TGTGCCAGAAGCTTCCCTACTAATCCCTACGAGCAGTACTTC.

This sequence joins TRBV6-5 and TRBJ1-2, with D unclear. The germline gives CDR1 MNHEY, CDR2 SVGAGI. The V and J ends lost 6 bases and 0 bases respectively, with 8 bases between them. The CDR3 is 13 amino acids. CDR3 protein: CASRRASNYGYTF. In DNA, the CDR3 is TGTGCCAGCAGGCGGGCCTCTAACTATGGCTACACCTTC.

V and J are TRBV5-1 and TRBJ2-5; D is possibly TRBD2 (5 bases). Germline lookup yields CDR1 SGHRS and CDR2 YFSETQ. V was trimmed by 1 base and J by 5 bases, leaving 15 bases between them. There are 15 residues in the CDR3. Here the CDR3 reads CASSLNLGSGETQYF. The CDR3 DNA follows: TGCGCCAGCAGCTTGAACTTAGGGAGTGGGGAGACCCAGTACTTC.

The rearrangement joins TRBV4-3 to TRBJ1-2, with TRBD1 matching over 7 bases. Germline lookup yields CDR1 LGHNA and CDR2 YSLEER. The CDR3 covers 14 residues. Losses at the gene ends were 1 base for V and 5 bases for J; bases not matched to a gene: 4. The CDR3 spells CASSQGQGPYGYTF. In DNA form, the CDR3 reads TGCGCCAGCAGCCAAGGACAGGGCCCTTATGGCTACACCTTC.

The CDR3 region is CASKTGGKQETNEKLFF. For the CDR3, the DNA is TGCGCCAGCAAGACGGGGGGAAAACAGGAAACTAATGAAAAACTGTTTTTT. The chain combines TRBV5-1 with TRBJ1-4; tentative D call: TRBD1 (5 bases). Trimming stripped 6 bases from V and 1 base from J, with 19 bases between. Germline values: CDR1 SGHRS, CDR2 YFSETQ. This CDR3 is 17 amino acids long.

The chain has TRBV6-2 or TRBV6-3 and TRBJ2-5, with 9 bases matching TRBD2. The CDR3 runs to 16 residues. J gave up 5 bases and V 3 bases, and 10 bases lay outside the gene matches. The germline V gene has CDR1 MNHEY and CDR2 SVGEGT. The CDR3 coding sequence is TGTGCCAGCAGTTATGGCGGGGGGGCCTTTGGGGAGACCCAGTACTTC. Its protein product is CASSYGGGAFGETQYF.

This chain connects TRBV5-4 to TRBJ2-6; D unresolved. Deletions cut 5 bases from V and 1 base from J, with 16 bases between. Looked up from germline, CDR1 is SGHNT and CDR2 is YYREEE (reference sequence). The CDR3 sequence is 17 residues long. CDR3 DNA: TGTGCCAGCAGTCCGAGAGGCTCCTCATCTGGGGCCAACGTCCTGACTTTC. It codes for CASSPRGSSSGANVLTF.

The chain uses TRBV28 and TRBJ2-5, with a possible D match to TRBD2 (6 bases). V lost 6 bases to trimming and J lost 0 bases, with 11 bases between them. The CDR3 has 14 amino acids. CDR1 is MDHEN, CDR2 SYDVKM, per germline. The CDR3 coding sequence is TGTGCCAGCAGCCCCCGGGACTACCAAGAGACCCAGTACTTC. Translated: CASSPRDYQETQYF.

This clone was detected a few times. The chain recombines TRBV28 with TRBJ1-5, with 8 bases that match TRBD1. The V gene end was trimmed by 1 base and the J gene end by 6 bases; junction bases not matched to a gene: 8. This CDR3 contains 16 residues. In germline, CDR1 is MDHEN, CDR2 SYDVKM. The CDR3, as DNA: TGTGCCAGCAGTTTATATGGCAGGGGGCCGATTCAGCCCCAGCATTTT. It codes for CASSLYGRGPIQPQHF.

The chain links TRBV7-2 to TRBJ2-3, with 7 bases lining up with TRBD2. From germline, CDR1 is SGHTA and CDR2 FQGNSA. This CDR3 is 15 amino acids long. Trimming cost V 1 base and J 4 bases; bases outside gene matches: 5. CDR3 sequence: CASSLDPGGADTQYF. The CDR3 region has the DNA TGTGCCAGCAGCTTAGACCCTGGGGGGGCAGATACGCAGTATTTT.

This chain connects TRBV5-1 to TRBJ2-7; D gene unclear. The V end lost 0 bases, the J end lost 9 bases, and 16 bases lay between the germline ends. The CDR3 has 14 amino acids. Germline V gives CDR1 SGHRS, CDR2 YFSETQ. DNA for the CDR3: TGCGCCAGCAGCTTGGGAAGTCAAAGGAGTTGGCAGTACTTC. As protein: CASSLGSQRSWQYF.

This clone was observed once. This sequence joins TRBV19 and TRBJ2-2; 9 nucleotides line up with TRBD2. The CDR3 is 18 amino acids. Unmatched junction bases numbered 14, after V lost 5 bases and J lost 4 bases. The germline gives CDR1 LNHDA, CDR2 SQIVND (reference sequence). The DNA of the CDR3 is TGTGCCAGTAGTTCTGCCGTTACTAGCGGGTCTTTCACCGGGGAGCTGTTTTTT. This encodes CASSSAVTSGSFTGELFF.

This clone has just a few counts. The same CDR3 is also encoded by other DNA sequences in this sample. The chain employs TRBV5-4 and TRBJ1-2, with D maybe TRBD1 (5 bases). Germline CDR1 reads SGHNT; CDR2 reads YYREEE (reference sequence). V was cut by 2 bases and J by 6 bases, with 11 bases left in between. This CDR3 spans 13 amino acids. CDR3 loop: CASSFSGLDGYTF. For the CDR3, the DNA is TGTGCCAGCAGCTTTTCGGGACTTGATGGCTACACCTTC.